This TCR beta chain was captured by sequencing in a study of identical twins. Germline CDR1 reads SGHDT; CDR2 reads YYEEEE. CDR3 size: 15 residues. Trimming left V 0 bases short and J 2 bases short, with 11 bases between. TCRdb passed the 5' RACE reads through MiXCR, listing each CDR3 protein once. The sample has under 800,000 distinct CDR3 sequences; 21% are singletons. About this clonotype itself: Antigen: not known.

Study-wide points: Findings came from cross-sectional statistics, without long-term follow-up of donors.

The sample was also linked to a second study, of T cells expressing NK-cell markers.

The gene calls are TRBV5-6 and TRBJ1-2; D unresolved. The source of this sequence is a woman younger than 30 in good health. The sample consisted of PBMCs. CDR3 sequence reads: CASSLDASLNYGYTF. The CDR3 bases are TGTGCCAGCAGCTTGGACGCCAGTTTAAACTATGGCTACACCTTC.